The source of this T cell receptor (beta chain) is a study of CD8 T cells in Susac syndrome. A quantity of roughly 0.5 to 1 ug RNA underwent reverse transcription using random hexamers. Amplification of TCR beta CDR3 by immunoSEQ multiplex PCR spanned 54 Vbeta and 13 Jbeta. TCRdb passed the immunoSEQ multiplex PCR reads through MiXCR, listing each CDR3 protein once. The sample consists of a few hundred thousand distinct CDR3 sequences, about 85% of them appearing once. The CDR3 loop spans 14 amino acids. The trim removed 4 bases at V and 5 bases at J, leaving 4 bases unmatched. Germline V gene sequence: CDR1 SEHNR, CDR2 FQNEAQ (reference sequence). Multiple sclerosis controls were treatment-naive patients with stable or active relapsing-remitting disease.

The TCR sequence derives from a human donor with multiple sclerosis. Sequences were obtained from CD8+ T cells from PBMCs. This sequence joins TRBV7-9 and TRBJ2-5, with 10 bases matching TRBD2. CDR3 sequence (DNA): TGTGCCAGCAGCTCCTCGGGACTAGCGGAGACCCAGTACTTC. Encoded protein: CASSSSGLAETQYF.